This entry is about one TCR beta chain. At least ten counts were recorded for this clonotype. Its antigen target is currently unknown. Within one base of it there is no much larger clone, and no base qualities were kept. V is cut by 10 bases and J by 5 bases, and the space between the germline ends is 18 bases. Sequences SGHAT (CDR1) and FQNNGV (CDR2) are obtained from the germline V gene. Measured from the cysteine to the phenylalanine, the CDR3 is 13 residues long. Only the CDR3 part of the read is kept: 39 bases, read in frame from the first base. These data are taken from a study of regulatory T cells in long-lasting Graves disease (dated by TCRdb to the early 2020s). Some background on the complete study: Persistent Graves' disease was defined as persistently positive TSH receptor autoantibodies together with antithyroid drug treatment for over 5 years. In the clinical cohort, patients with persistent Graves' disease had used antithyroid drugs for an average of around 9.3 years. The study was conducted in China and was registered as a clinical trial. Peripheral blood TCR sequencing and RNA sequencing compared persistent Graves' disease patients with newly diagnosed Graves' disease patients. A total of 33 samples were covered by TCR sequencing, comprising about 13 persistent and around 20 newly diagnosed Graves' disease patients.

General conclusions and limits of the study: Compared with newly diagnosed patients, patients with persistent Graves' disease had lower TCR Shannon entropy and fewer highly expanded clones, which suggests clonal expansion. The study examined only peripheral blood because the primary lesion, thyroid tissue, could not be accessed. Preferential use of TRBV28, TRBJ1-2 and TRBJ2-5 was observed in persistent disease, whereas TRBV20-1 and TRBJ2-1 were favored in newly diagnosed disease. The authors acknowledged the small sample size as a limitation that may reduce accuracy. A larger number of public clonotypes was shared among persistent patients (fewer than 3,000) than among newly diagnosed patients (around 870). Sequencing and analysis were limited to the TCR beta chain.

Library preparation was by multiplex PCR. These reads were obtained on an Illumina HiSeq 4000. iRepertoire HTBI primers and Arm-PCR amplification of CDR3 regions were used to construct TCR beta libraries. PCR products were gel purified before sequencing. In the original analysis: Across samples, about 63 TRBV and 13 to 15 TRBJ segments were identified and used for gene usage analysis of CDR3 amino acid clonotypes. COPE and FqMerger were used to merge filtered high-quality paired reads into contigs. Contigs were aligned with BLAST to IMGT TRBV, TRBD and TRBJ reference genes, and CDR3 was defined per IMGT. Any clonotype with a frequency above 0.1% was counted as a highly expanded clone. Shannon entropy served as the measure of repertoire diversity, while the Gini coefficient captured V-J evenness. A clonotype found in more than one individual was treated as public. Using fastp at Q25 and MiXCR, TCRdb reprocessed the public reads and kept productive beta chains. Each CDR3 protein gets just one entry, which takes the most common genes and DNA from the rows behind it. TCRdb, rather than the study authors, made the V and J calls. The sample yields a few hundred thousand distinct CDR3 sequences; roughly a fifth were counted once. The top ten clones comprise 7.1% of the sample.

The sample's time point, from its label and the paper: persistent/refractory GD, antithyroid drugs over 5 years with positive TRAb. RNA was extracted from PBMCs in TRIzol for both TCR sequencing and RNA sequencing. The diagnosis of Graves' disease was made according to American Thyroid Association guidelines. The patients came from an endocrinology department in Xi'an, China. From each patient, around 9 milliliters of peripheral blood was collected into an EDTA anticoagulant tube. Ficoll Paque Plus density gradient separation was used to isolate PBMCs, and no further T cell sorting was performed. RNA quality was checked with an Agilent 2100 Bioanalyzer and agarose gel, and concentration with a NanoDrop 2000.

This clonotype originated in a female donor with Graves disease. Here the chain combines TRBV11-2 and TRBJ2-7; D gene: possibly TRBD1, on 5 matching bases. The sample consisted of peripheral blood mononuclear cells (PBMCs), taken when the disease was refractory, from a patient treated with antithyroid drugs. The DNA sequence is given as TGTGCCACCAGGAATGTCAGGGCCCACGAGCAGTACTTC. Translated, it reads CATRNVRAHEQYF. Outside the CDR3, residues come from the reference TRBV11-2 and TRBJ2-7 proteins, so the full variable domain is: EAGVAQSPRYKIIEKRQSVAFWCNPISGHATLYWYQQILGQGPKLLIQFQNNGVVDDSQLPKDRFSAERLKGVDSTLKIQPAKLEDSAVYLCATRNVRAHEQYFGPGTRLTVT.